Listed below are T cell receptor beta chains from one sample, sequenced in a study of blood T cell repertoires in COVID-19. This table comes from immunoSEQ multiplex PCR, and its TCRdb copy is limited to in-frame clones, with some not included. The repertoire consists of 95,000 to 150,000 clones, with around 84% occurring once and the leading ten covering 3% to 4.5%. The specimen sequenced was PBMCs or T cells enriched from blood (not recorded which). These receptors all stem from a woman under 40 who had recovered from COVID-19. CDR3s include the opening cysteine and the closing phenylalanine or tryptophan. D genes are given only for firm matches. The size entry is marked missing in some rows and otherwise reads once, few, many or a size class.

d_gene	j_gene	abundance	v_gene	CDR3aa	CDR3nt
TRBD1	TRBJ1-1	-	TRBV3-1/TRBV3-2	CASSQRDRNTEAFF	TGTGCCAGCAGCCAAAGGGACAGGAACACTGAAGCTTTCTTT
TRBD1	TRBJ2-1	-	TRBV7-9	CASSLRDGTGVFF	TGTGCCAGCAGCTTAAGAGATGGGACAGGGGTGTTCTTC
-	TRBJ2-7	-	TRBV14	CASSQKFGVYEQYF	TGTGCCAGCAGCCAAAAGTTCGGGGTTTACGAGCAGTACTTC
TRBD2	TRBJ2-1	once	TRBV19	CASSIPLQGLAGQQFF	TGTGCCAGTAGTATACCCCTCCAGGGGTTAGCGGGGCAGCAGTTCTTC
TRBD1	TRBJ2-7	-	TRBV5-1	CASSLGQGSYEQYF	TGCGCCAGCAGCTTGGGACAGGGGTCGTACGAGCAGTACTTC
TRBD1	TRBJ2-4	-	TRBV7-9	CASSISGTGKNIQYF	TGTGCCAGCAGCATTTCCGGGACAGGCAAAAACATTCAGTACTTC
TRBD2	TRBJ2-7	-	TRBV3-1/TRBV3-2	CASSQASGIYYEQYF	TGTGCCAGCAGCCAAGCGAGCGGGATCTACTACGAGCAGTACTTC
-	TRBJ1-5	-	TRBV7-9	CASSLGSGRSNQPQHF	TGTGCCAGCAGCTTAGGGTCTGGCAGGAGCAATCAGCCCCAGCATTTT
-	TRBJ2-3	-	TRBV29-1	CSVGHSDTQYF	TGCAGCGTTGGACACTCGGATACGCAGTATTTT
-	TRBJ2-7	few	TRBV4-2	CASSQYLVYEQYF	TGTGCCAGCAGCCAGTATTTAGTTTACGAGCAGTACTTC
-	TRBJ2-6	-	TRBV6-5	CASSPRAGANVLTF	TGTGCCAGCAGTCCCCGGGCTGGGGCCAACGTCCTGACTTTC
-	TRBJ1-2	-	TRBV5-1	CASSLAGTSSQTLYGYTF	TGCGCCAGCAGCTTGGCCGGGACAAGCTCTCAAACCCTCTATGGCTACACCTTC
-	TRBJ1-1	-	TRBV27	CASTPSRGNTEAFF	TGTGCCAGCACTCCCTCCCGGGGGAACACTGAAGCTTTCTTT
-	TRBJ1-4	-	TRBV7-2	CASSLGLGGEKLFF	TGTGCCAGCAGCTTAGGCCTAGGGGGTGAAAAACTGTTTTTT
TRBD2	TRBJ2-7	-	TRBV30	CAWRLEREGLGQYF	TGTGCCTGGAGATTGGAGCGGGAGGGCCTGGGGCAGTACTTC
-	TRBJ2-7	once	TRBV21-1	CASRKTGDTYEQYF	TGTGCCAGCAGAAAAACAGGGGATACGTACGAGCAGTACTTC
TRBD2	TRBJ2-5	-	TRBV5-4	CASSSQRGRQETQYF	TGTGCCAGCAGCAGCCAGCGGGGCCGCCAAGAGACCCAGTACTTC
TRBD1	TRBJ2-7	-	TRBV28	CASKLSGTGDYEQYF	TGTGCCAGCAAACTTTCCGGGACAGGGGACTACGAGCAGTACTTC
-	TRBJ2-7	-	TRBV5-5	CASSLVSGELYEQYF	TGTGCCAGCAGCTTGGTCTCAGGGGAACTCTACGAGCAGTACTTC
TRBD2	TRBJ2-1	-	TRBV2	CASSGTSGINEQFF	TGTGCCAGCAGTGGTACTAGCGGGATCAATGAGCAGTTCTTC
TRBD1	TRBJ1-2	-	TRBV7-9	CASSFGQGGYGYTF	TGTGCCAGCAGCTTCGGACAGGGTGGTTATGGCTACACCTTC
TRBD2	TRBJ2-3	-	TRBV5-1	CASSPGTSGPTDTQYF	TGCGCCAGCAGCCCCGGGACTAGCGGGCCCACAGATACGCAGTATTTT
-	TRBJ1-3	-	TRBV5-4	CASSLAGGTGNTIYF	TGTGCCAGCAGCTTGGCCGGGGGAACTGGAAACACCATATATTTT
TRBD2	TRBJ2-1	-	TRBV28	CASSLGGGRRNEQFF	TGTGCCAGCAGTTTGGGGGGCGGGAGGAGGAATGAGCAGTTCTTC
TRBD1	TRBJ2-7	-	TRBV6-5	CASSRTGYDEQYF	TGTGCCAGCAGCCGGACAGGGTATGACGAGCAGTACTTC
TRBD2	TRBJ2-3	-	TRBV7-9	CASSLGSGRGTDTQYF	TGTGCCAGCAGCTTAGGTAGCGGGAGGGGAACAGATACGCAGTATTTT
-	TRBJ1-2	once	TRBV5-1	CASSLDQGYKGYTF	TGCGCCAGCAGCTTGGATCAGGGTTATAAGGGCTACACCTTC
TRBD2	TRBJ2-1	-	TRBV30	CAWTHRGGNNEQFF	TGTGCCTGGACCCACCGGGGGGGGAACAATGAGCAGTTCTTC
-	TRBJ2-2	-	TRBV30	CAWSRQGGTGELFF	TGTGCCTGGAGTCGGCAGGGAGGCACCGGGGAGCTGTTTTTT
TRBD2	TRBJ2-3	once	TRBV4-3	CASSPRLAGGDLRGTDTQYF	TGCGCCAGCAGCCCGAGACTAGCGGGAGGCGATTTACGGGGCACAGATACGCAGTATTTT
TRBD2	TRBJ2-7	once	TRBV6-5	CASSYSGTSYSYEQYF	TGTGCCAGCAGTTACTCGGGGACTAGCTATTCCTACGAGCAGTACTTC
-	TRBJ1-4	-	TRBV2	CASSEAEGPEKLFF	TGTGCCAGCAGTGAAGCCGAGGGCCCTGAAAAACTGTTTTTT
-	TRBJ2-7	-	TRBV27	CASSLSPLTRYEQYF	TGTGCCAGCAGTTTATCCCCCCTTACCAGGTACGAGCAGTACTTC
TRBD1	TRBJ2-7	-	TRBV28	CASSSPPQGSDEQYF	TGTGCCAGCAGTTCCCCCCCACAGGGGTCCGACGAGCAGTACTTC
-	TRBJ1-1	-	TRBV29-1	CSARRGGLSTEAFF	TGCAGCGCCCGGAGGGGGGGATTGAGCACTGAAGCTTTCTTT
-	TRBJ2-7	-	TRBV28	CASRGSGVSYEQYF	TGTGCCAGCAGGGGCTCGGGGGTCTCCTACGAGCAGTACTTC
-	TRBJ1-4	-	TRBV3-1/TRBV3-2	CASSPEDSSEKLFF	TGTGCCAGCAGCCCAGAGGACAGTAGTGAAAAACTGTTTTTT
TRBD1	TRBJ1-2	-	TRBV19	CASGGTGGMHGYTF	TGTGCCAGTGGTGGGACAGGGGGCATGCATGGCTACACCTTC
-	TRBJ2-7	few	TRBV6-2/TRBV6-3	CASSYNPFSQGLYEQYF	TGTGCCAGCAGTTACAACCCCTTTTCACAGGGTTTGTACGAGCAGTACTTC
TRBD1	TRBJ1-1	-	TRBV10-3	CAISESTGGLEAFF	TGTGCCATCAGTGAGTCGACAGGGGGCCTTGAAGCTTTCTTT
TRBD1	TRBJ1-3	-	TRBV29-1	CSVEVGQGATGNTIYF	TGCAGCGTTGAAGTTGGACAGGGGGCAACTGGAAACACCATATATTTT
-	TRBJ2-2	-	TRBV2	CASSATVIGRELFF	TGTGCCAGCTCGGCGACAGTAATTGGCCGGGAGCTGTTTTTT